Below, 22 T cell receptor beta chains from the same sample are listed, as sequenced in a study of tumor-infiltrating lymphocytes in primary liver carcinoma. DNA and RNA were both co-extracted from approximately 20-30 mg of bulk tissue that had not been sorted. Production of TCR beta cDNA used approximately 0.55 ug total RNA together with a constant-region primer. Generation of the TCR beta libraries relied on three nested multiplex PCR rounds using slightly modified ARM-PCR. Researchers ran the first two PCR rounds for approximately 10 cycles each with TRBV1-TRBV30 forward primers and a C-beta reverse primer. One entry per CDR3 protein results from TCRdb running MiXCR on the multiplex PCR reads. The sample lists approximately 120,000 distinct CDR3 sequences, 64% occurring once. The sequenced sample consisted of liver tumor tissue from sampling region 3. The sample's subset: tumor region T3, left-lateral pole. The receptors derive from a woman aged 60-75 years with primary liver carcinoma and hepatitis B virus infection.

This chain connects TRBV7-9 to TRBJ2-3, with a possible D match to TRBD2 (6 bases). V lost 5 bases to trimming and J lost 2 bases, with 14 bases between them. This CDR3 comprises 15 residues. Germline assignment: CDR1 SEHNR and CDR2 FQNEAQ (reference sequence). This CDR3 reads CASSPKLASTDTQYF. For the CDR3, the DNA is TGTGCCAGCAGCCCGAAGCTAGCGTCCACAGATACGCAGTATTTT. Filled out from reference TRBV7-9 and TRBJ2-3, the complete variable domain reads DTGVSQNPRHKITKRGQNVTFRCDPISEHNRLYWYRQTLGQGPEFLTYFQNEAQLEKSRLLSDRFSAERPKGSFSTLEIQRTEQGDSAMYLCASSPKLASTDTQYFGPGTRLTVL.

This clonotype was observed once. This may stem from a read error, because a much larger clone lies one nucleotide away. The V call is TRBV29-1, the J call TRBJ1-4; D is uncertain. The CDR3 is made up of 16 amino acids. With 0 bases removed from V and 5 bases from J, the gap between germline ends came to 16 bases. CDR1 SQVTM and CDR2 ANQGSEA come from the germline V gene. In DNA form, the CDR3 reads TGCAGCGTTGAAGATCGGCACAATCATCGCAATGAAAAACTGTTTTTT. Translation: CSVEDRHNHRNEKLFF.

CDR3 loop: CASSLMKGRASTGELFF. Here the CDR3 DNA reads TGTGCCAGCAGCTTGATGAAGGGGAGGGCCTCGACCGGGGAGCTGTTTTTT. V gene TRBV5-8 combines with J gene TRBJ2-2; 7 bases map to TRBD2. CDR1 is SGHTS, CDR2 YDEGEE, per germline. This CDR3 comprises 17 residues. The ends lost 1 base at V and 5 bases at J; junction bases unmatched: 11.

With regard to this clonotype: At one boundary the junction diverges from the germline segment, which might be a read error. The rearrangement joins TRBV11-1 to TRBJ1-1; weak D call: TRBD1 (5 bases). Germline lookup yields CDR1 SGHAT and CDR2 FQDESV (reference sequence). The CDR3 spans 14 residues. The chain's CDR3 is CVSSQDMLNIEAFF. In DNA, the CDR3 is TGTGTCAGCAGTCAGGACATGTTGAACATTGAAGCTTTCTTT.

To note about this clonotype: Lacking the conserved final phenylalanine or tryptophan, this CDR3 likely reflects a read error. The CDR3 reads CASSYSKVTGTGQPQHY. Here the CDR3 DNA reads TGTGCCAGCAGTTACTCGAAGGTGACAGGGACCGGTCAGCCCCAGCATTAT. The chain is built from TRBV6-6 and TRBJ1-5, with 7 bases lining up with TRBD1. The CDR3 runs 17 residues. Germline V gene sequence: CDR1 MNHNY, CDR2 SVGAGI (reference sequence). J gave up 6 bases and V 0 bases, and 11 bases lay outside the gene matches.

V usage is TRBV9 and J usage is TRBJ2-3, with D tentatively TRBD2 (5 bases). CDR1 and CDR2 (germline): SGDLS, YYNGEE. Trimming shortened V by 2 bases and J by 2 bases, and 12 bases separated the two germline ends. This CDR3 has 15 residues. The CDR3 loop reads CASSVSALDTDTQYF. Written as DNA, the CDR3 is TGTGCCAGCAGCGTTAGCGCCCTGGACACAGATACGCAGTATTTT. Based on the CDR3 plus reference TRBV9 and TRBJ2-3, the full variable domain is DSGVTQTPKHLITATGQRVTLRCSPRSGDLSVYWYQQSLDQGLQFLIQYYNGEERAKGNILERFSAQQFPDLHSELNLSSLELGDSALYFCASSVSALDTDTQYFGPGTRLTVL.

This clonotype came up a few times. A much more abundant neighbour one base away suggests this may be a read error. The chain employs TRBV12-3 or TRBV12-4 and TRBJ2-5; D tentatively reads TRBD1 or TRBD2 (5 bases each). The CDR3 loop spans 13 amino acids. The CDR3 coding sequence is TGTGCCGGCAGAGAAACGGGACGCGAGACCCAGTACTTC. This gives the protein CAGRETGRETQYF.

CDR3 region: CRACGLGDTQYF. The CDR3 DNA follows: TGCAGGGCTTGCGGCCTGGGAGATACGCAGTATTTT. The chain couples TRBV29-1 to TRBJ2-3, with D unclear. CDR3 size: 12 residues. Germline V lookup: CDR1 SQVTM, CDR2 ANQGSEA.

A word on this clonotype: The junction shows a germline mismatch at one end, possibly a read error. V gene TRBV6-5 combines with J gene TRBJ1-1; TRBD1 matches at 7 bases. This CDR3 contains 15 residues. Germline V CDR1 and CDR2: MNHEY, SVGAGI. CDR3 protein: CVSTRGVPEVGEAFF. CDR3 sequence (DNA): TGTGTCAGCACCAGGGGGGTTCCCGAGGTGGGAGAAGCTTTCTTT.

This clonotype was detected a few times. The chain is built from TRBV5-1 and TRBJ1-1, with D hard to call. Looked up from germline, CDR1 is SGHRS and CDR2 is YFSETQ. V lost 0 bases to trimming and J lost 1 base, with 7 bases between them. The CDR3 extends over 14 amino acids. As DNA, the CDR3 is TGCGCCAGCAGCTTGGCACCAGGGAACACTGAAGCTTTCTTT. This encodes CASSLAPGNTEAFF.

Concerning this clonotype: A read error may account for a junction end that differs from germline. The rearrangement links TRBV28 to TRBJ1-2, with TRBD1 matching over 10 bases. The CDR3 is 14 residues long. In germline, CDR1 is MDHEN, CDR2 SYDVKM. The CDR3 DNA reads as TGTGCCAGCAGTTCCCTGGGACAGGGGTATGGCTACATCTTC. Amino acids: CASSSLGQGYGYIF.

This clonotype was counted only a few times. The V call is TRBV7-3, the J call TRBJ2-7; 11 bases line up with TRBD1. In germline, CDR1 is SGHTA, CDR2 FQGTGA. V lost 5 bases, J lost 4 bases, and 7 bases stayed unmatched. This CDR3 is built from 15 residues. CDR3 amino acids: CASSVGQGAAYEQYF. DNA for the CDR3: TGTGCCAGCAGCGTCGGACAGGGGGCAGCTTACGAGCAGTACTTC.

The DNA of the CDR3 is TGTGCCAGCGGTTTTGGGGAAAATCAGCCCCAGCATTTT. The encoded protein is CASGFGENQPQHF. The chain has TRBV6-1 and TRBJ1-5; D call uncertain. CDR1 MNHNS and CDR2 SASEGT come from the germline V gene. CDR3 length: 13 residues. V was cut by 8 bases and J by 4 bases, with 12 bases left in between.

This sequence joins TRBV7-9 and TRBJ2-1, with 7 positions matching TRBD2. The germline gives CDR1 SEHNR, CDR2 FQNEAQ (reference sequence). The CDR3 runs 17 residues. Trimming cost V 4 bases and J 7 bases; bases outside gene matches: 16. The DNA of the CDR3 is TGTGCCAGCAGCTGGTCCCAAGTGGGAGGGCCACGGAATGAGCAGTTCTTC. Protein product: CASSWSQVGGPRNEQFF.

On this clonotype: An end of the junction differs from the germline gene, which may be a read error. V gene TRBV11-2 combines with J gene TRBJ2-5; 8 bases agree with TRBD2. Per the germline V gene, CDR1 is SGHAT and CDR2 is FQNNGV. There are 15 residues in the CDR3. CDR3 DNA: TGTGCCAGCAGTCGGGGACTAGTCCTCCAAGAGATCCAGTACTTC. This encodes CASSRGLVLQEIQYF.

In regard to this clonotype: A much larger clone is a single base away; this may be a read error. The genes are TRBV5-6 and TRBJ2-4, with D hard to call. The V end was cut by 6 bases, the J end by 1 base, with 8 bases between. The germline V gene has CDR1 SGHDT and CDR2 YYEEEE. This CDR3 has 13 amino acids. CDR3 loop: CASKLMAKNIQYF. The DNA of the CDR3 is TGTGCCAGCAAGTTGATGGCCAAAAACATTCAGTACTTC.

In the case of this clonotype: This may come from a read error, since a much larger clone is one base off. In nucleotides, the CDR3 is TGTGCCATCAGTGGGAGAGAGGGCAATGAGCAGTTCTTC. Protein: CAISGREGNEQFF. This chain joins TRBV10-3 and TRBJ2-1, with TRBD2 as a possible D gene (5 bases). Trimming shortened V by 4 bases and J by 6 bases, and 10 bases separated the two germline ends. This CDR3 is 13 amino acids long. CDR1 and CDR2 (germline): ENHRY, SYGVKD.

This clonotype was found many times. DNA for the CDR3: TGCGCCAGCGGATTGGGGCTAGCGGGCACAGATACGCAGTATTTT. This sequence encodes CASGLGLAGTDTQYF. V gene TRBV4-1 combines with J gene TRBJ2-3; 7 positions match TRBD2. The V and J ends lost 8 bases and 1 base, in that order; junction bases with no gene match: 9. The CDR3 extends over 15 amino acids. Germline V gene lookup returns CDR1 MGHRA and CDR2 YSYEKL.

This clonotype was seen a handful of times. The rearrangement uses TRBV5-1 and TRBJ2-6; the D is unclear. The CDR3 covers 15 residues. The germline gives CDR1 SGHRS, CDR2 YFSETQ. V was shortened by 3 bases and J by 0 bases, with 7 bases between the two germline ends. Written as DNA, the CDR3 is TGCGCCAGCAGCTGGACCAACTCTGGGGCCAACGTCCTGACTTTC. Its protein product is CASSWTNSGANVLTF. Looking up the rest from reference TRBV5-1 and TRBJ2-6 gives the full variable domain: KAGVTQTPRYLIKTRGQQVTLSCSPISGHRSVSWYQQTPGQGLQFLFEYFSETQRNKGNFPGRFSGRQFSNSRSEMNVSTLELGDSALYLCASSWTNSGANVLTFGAGSRLTVL.

In regard to this clonotype: The conserved phenylalanine or tryptophan normally closing the CDR3 is absent here, so this likely arose from a read error. The V call is TRBV29-1, the J call TRBJ2-5; a weak D match, TRBD2 (6 bases). The CDR3 has 14 residues. Germline assignment: CDR1 SQVTM and CDR2 ANQGSEA. CDR3: CSVPEWRDGEAQYL. The CDR3 DNA reads as TGCAGCGTTCCAGAATGGCGGGATGGAGAGGCCCAGTACCTC.

In its sample, this clonotype was seen many times. A much bigger clone sits one base away, suggesting this may be a read error. The chain has TRBV11-2 and TRBJ2-5; D possibly corresponds to TRBD2 (5 bases). The CDR3 spans 14 residues. Trimming took 4 bases from V and 5 from J, leaving 14 bases between them. Germline V lookup: CDR1 SGHAT, CDR2 FQNNGV. CDR3 nucleotides: TGTGCCAGCAGCTCAATGGCAGCGGTCGAGACCCAGTACTTC. The encoded protein is CASSSMAAVETQYF.

The chain joins TRBV24-1 to TRBJ2-1; TRBD2 matches at 7 bases. V dropped 3 bases and J dropped 8; count of bases not matched to a gene: 15. This CDR3 has 17 amino acids. The V gene's germline CDR1 is KGHDR and CDR2 SFDVKD. This chain's CDR3 is CATSDRLVGGPKDEQFF. CDR3 coding DNA: TGTGCCACCAGTGATAGACTAGTGGGAGGGCCTAAGGATGAGCAGTTCTTC.